Below are 32 T cell receptor beta chains sequenced from a single sample in a study of circulating and synovial CD4+ cells in juvenile arthritis. Here immunoSEQ multiplex PCR was the method, and the copy in TCRdb shows in-frame clones only, minus some. This sample yields about 33,000 clones, of which around 96% are seen a single time; 0.16% belongs to the top ten. Source material: CD4+ T cells from blood. The receptors come from a human donor with juvenile idiopathic arthritis.

The chain combines TRBV5-1 with TRBJ2-5; D not resolved. Trimming pared 2 bases from V and 2 bases from J, leaving 7 bases between. CDR1 SGHRS and CDR2 YFSETQ come from the germline V gene. The CDR3 is 13 amino acids. The CDR3 sequence is CASSFLDQETQYF. As DNA, the CDR3 is TGCGCCAGCAGCTTTTTAGATCAAGAGACCCAGTACTTC.

In this sample, this clone turned up once. This rearrangement joins TRBV11-1 to TRBJ1-2; no reliable D call. The CDR3 covers 13 residues. Germline values: CDR1 SGHAT, CDR2 FQDESV (reference sequence). V lost 7 bases and J 5 bases, leaving 14 bases between the germline ends. The DNA of the CDR3 is TGTGCCAGCACTGCCCCAGGAGGTTATGGCTACACCTTC. Translation: CASTAPGGYGYTF.

This clone occurred once. The chain uses TRBV9 and TRBJ2-2; TRBD2 matches 14 bases. V trimming: 6 bases; J trimming: 6 bases; junction bases outside the gene matches: 7. Germline loops: CDR1 SGDLS, CDR2 YYNGEE. The CDR3 has 16 residues. CDR3 coding DNA: TGTGCCAGCACACGACTAGCGGGGGGGCAGGCCGGGGAGCTGTTTTTT. Amino acids: CASTRLAGGQAGELFF.

The sample holds one count of this clone. The chain is built from TRBV6-5 and TRBJ2-5; a possible D gene is TRBD2 (5 bases). The germline gives CDR1 MNHEY, CDR2 SVGAGI. The CDR3 extends over 13 amino acids. V was cut by 2 bases and J by 5 bases, with 9 bases left in between. CDR3 region: CASSYEGIETQYF. CDR3 nucleotides: TGTGCCAGCAGTTACGAGGGAATTGAGACCCAGTACTTC.

This sequence joins TRBV6-5 and TRBJ2-3; D gene ambiguous. This CDR3 is built from 11 residues. Germline lookup yields CDR1 MNHEY and CDR2 SVGAGI. The V end was cut by 0 bases, the J end by 7 bases, with 2 bases between. Here the CDR3 reads CASSYSNTQYF. CDR3 bases: TGTGCCAGCAGTTACTCTAATACGCAGTATTTT.

V gene TRBV5-1 combines with J gene TRBJ1-1; TRBD1 is a possible D gene (5 bases). Between the trimmed V and J ends, which lost 4 bases and 11 bases, there was a span of 12 bases. Germline CDR1 and CDR2: SGHRS and YFSETQ. This CDR3 has 11 amino acids. CDR3 amino acids: CASSPGRGAFF. CDR3 sequence (DNA): TGCGCCAGCAGCCCCGGACGGGGGGCTTTCTTT.

J is TRBJ2-7 and V is TRBV27, with D unclear. Per the germline V gene, CDR1 is MNHEY and CDR2 is SMNVEV (reference sequence). V was shortened by 2 bases and J by 2 bases, with 10 bases between the two germline ends. The CDR3 contains 14 residues. This CDR3 is CASSLRSYAYEQYF. CDR3 nucleotides: TGTGCCAGCAGTTTAAGGAGTTACGCCTACGAGCAGTACTTC.

J is TRBJ2-1 and V is TRBV11-2; 9 bases map to TRBD2. V shed 0 bases, J shed 6 bases, and the junction held 9 bases outside the gene matches. Germline V gene lookup returns CDR1 SGHAT and CDR2 FQNNGV. This CDR3 has 17 residues. The CDR3 protein is CASSLEVRLAVTNEQFF. CDR3 DNA: TGTGCCAGCAGCTTAGAGGTTCGACTAGCGGTTACCAATGAGCAGTTCTTC.

This clone was counted a single time. The chain joins TRBV10-1 to TRBJ2-7; D gene uncertain. Germline CDR1 is WNHNN and CDR2 is SYGVQD (reference sequence). This CDR3 is built from 13 residues. V lost 8 bases, J lost 3 bases, and 14 bases lay in between. CDR3 loop: CASAEVSYYEQYF. The CDR3 coding sequence is TGCGCCAGCGCTGAGGTCTCGTACTACGAGCAGTACTTC.

In regard to this clone: Other nucleotide sequences from this sample produce the same CDR3. The chain uses TRBV6-6 and TRBJ1-6, with 8 bases fitting TRBD1. V dropped 6 bases and J dropped 5; count of bases not matched to a gene: 3. Germline V gene data show CDR1 as MNHNY and CDR2 as SVGAGI (reference sequence). CDR3 length: 14 residues. The CDR3 spells CASRGQGNNSPLHF. The CDR3 coding sequence is TGTGCCAGCAGAGGACAGGGTAATAATTCACCCCTCCACTTT.

The rearrangement uses TRBV9 and TRBJ1-1; maybe TRBD1 (6 bases). Germline CDR1 is SGDLS and CDR2 is YYNGEE. This CDR3 contains 13 residues. V was pared by 6 bases and J by 8 bases, with 17 bases between. CDR3 in amino acids: CASTQGTWGEAFF. The DNA for the CDR3 is TGTGCCAGCACGCAGGGGACATGGGGAGAAGCTTTCTTT. Variable domain in full (rest from reference TRBV9 and TRBJ1-1): DSGVTQTPKHLITATGQRVTLRCSPRSGDLSVYWYQQSLDQGLQFLIQYYNGEERAKGNILERFSAQQFPDLHSELNLSSLELGDSALYFCASTQGTWGEAFFGQGTRLTVV.

This chain joins TRBV27 and TRBJ2-7; no definite D call. Germline V gene data show CDR1 as MNHEY and CDR2 as SMNVEV (reference sequence). The CDR3 spans 14 residues. Trimming pared 5 bases from V and 0 bases from J, leaving 11 bases between. CDR3 nucleotides: TGTGCCAGCAGTCGCCGACACCGCTCCTACGAGCAGTACTTC. It yields the protein CASSRRHRSYEQYF.

This chain joins TRBV4-3 and TRBJ1-4; D unclear. The CDR3 is made up of 14 amino acids. Trimming removed 0 bases at V and 8 bases at J, with 10 bases between. Germline values: CDR1 LGHNA, CDR2 YSLEER. The CDR3 DNA is TGCGCCAGCAGCCAAGATATAACAGTCGAAAAACTGTTTTTT. Protein product: CASSQDITVEKLFF.

J is TRBJ2-1 and V is TRBV4-2, with D perhaps matching TRBD2 (6 bases). V lost 1 base, J lost 6 bases, and 19 bases lay in between. Germline V gene data show CDR1 as LGHNA and CDR2 as YNFKEQ. CDR3 length equals 17 residues. CDR3 sequence reads: CASSQVAGTGYSNEQFF. In DNA, the CDR3 is TGTGCCAGCAGCCAAGTCGCCGGGACTGGATATTCCAATGAGCAGTTCTTC.

This chain joins TRBV10-1 and TRBJ2-7; TRBD2 agrees at 8 bases. This CDR3 is 13 amino acids long. Germline CDR1 WNHNN, CDR2 SYGVQD (reference sequence). Unmatched junction bases numbered 5, after V lost 6 bases and J lost 4 bases. The CDR3 nucleotides read TGCGCCAGCAGACCGGCGGGGGGTTACGAGCAGTACTTC. Translation: CASRPAGGYEQYF.

The V and J genes are TRBV10-1 and TRBJ2-7; 11 positions agree with TRBD1. This CDR3 is 17 amino acids long. V lost 1 base, J lost 3 bases, and 8 bases stayed unmatched. Germline V gene lookup returns CDR1 WNHNN and CDR2 SYGVQD (reference sequence). The DNA of the CDR3 is TGCGCCAGCAGTGAGTTACTCCCCGGGACAGGGGGCTACGAGCAGTACTTC. It encodes CASSELLPGTGGYEQYF.

CDR3 protein: CASSLAGTPVEQYF. CDR3 DNA sequence: TGCGCCAGCAGCTTGGCGGGTACTCCTGTGGAGCAGTACTTC. The J gene is TRBJ2-7, the V gene TRBV5-1; D not certain. This CDR3 is built from 14 residues. The V gene lost 0 bases and the J gene lost 7 bases, with 14 bases spanning the gap. Germline-derived CDR1 and CDR2 are SGHRS and YFSETQ.

The chain recombines TRBV5-6 with TRBJ2-1; a possible D gene is TRBD2 (6 bases). V was cut by 2 bases and J by 6 bases, with 9 bases left in between. The CDR3 covers 13 residues. Germline V gene sequence: CDR1 SGHDT, CDR2 YYEEEE. The CDR3, as DNA: TGTGCCAGCAGCTTCGGGGGTCGCAATGAGCAGTTCTTC. Encoded protein: CASSFGGRNEQFF.

The rearrangement uses TRBV2 and TRBJ1-5; D not resolved. The CDR3 runs to 14 residues. V lost 3 bases and J lost 1, with 7 bases in between. CDR1 is SNHLY, CDR2 FYNNEI, per germline. The CDR3 nucleotides are TGTGCCAGCAGTGACTCGGGGAGCAATCAGCCCCAGCATTTT. It specifies CASSDSGSNQPQHF.

The chain recombines TRBV25-1 with TRBJ1-5; TRBD1 is a possible D gene (6 bases). The germline V gene encodes CDR1 MGHDK and CDR2 SYGVNS. This CDR3 is 14 amino acids long. Trimming removed 2 bases from V and 2 bases from J, with 7 bases in between. The CDR3 region is CASSERQGNQPQHF. DNA of the CDR3: TGTGCCAGCAGTGAAAGACAGGGCAATCAGCCCCAGCATTTT.

This chain links TRBV19 with TRBJ1-3; D is perhaps TRBD1 (5 bases). Deletions cut 3 bases from V and 2 bases from J, with 8 bases between. The germline gives CDR1 LNHDA, CDR2 SQIVND (reference sequence). This CDR3 has 14 residues. CDR3 nucleotide sequence: TGTGCCAGTAGTATCGCGGGGCCTGGAAACACCATATATTTT. It yields the protein CASSIAGPGNTIYF.

V usage is TRBV9 and J usage is TRBJ1-2; a weak D match, TRBD1 (5 bases). V was clipped by 0 bases and J by 1 base, with 16 bases between them. Per the germline V gene, CDR1 is SGDLS and CDR2 is YYNGEE. This CDR3 is built from 17 residues. The DNA of the CDR3 is TGTGCCAGCAGCGTAGGGGGACTAACCGACTTTAACTATGGCTACACCTTC. Its protein is CASSVGGLTDFNYGYTF.

This clone was counted once. The CDR3 DNA reads TGCGCCAGCAGCCCGGAGGGAGAGACCCAGTACTTC. This encodes CASSPEGETQYF. The V call is TRBV4-3, the J call TRBJ2-5, with D possibly matching TRBD2 (6 bases). Trimming removed 4 bases at V and 4 bases at J, with 7 bases between. The germline V gene encodes CDR1 LGHNA and CDR2 YSLEER. This CDR3 is built from 12 residues.

The chain is built from TRBV18 and TRBJ1-1; TRBD1 matches 7 bases. The V gene end was trimmed by 2 bases and the J gene end by 0 bases; junction bases not matched to a gene: 12. The CDR3 has 18 amino acids. The germline V gene has CDR1 KGHSH and CDR2 LQKENI. The CDR3 sequence is CASSPERRDSPMNTEAFF. The CDR3 bases are TGTGCCAGCTCACCAGAGAGACGGGACAGCCCTATGAACACTGAAGCTTTCTTT.

The chain employs TRBV4-2 and TRBJ1-1, with a possible D match to TRBD1 (6 bases). The CDR3 consists of 14 residues. V lost 4 bases, J lost 5 bases, and 14 bases lay in between. From germline, CDR1 is LGHNA and CDR2 YNFKEQ. Written as DNA, the CDR3 is TGTGCCAGCAGCCCAGAGGGGGGAGGGACTGAAGCTTTCTTT. It yields the protein CASSPEGGGTEAFF.

The chain joins TRBV9 to TRBJ1-3; 8 positions match TRBD1. Germline V gene lookup returns CDR1 SGDLS and CDR2 YYNGEE. Trimming at V came to 4 bases and at J to 0 bases, leaving 6 bases not matched to a gene. The CDR3 is 16 residues long. In nucleotides, the CDR3 is TGTGCCAGCAGCACGGGACAGGCAGCCTCTGGAAACACCATATATTTT. It encodes CASSTGQAASGNTIYF.

V usage is TRBV10-3 and J usage is TRBJ1-5, with TRBD1 identical over 8 bases. With 7 bases clipped from V and 6 bases from J, the junction kept 8 bases outside the gene matches. This CDR3 has 14 residues. The germline V gene encodes CDR1 ENHRY and CDR2 SYGVKD. CDR3 nucleotide sequence: TGTGCCATCACCCCGGACAGGGAGGGTCAGCCCCAGCATTTT. It specifies CAITPDREGQPQHF.

The V call is TRBV4-3, the J call TRBJ2-1; 9 bases are a match to TRBD2. Germline V lookup: CDR1 LGHNA, CDR2 YSLEER. The CDR3 sequence is 14 residues long. Trimming removed 4 bases from V and 9 bases from J; junction bases left unmatched: 7. CDR3 amino acids: CASSLAGVPGEQFF. The CDR3, as DNA: TGCGCCAGCAGCCTAGCGGGGGTCCCAGGTGAGCAGTTCTTC.

The J gene is TRBJ1-1, the V gene TRBV6-5; no firm D call. The CDR3 consists of 13 residues. V was clipped by 2 bases and J by 3 bases, with 7 bases between them. From germline, CDR1 is MNHEY and CDR2 SVGAGI. CDR3 nucleotide sequence: TGTGCCAGCAGTTACGCGGTGGACACTGAAGCTTTCTTT. Translating gives CASSYAVDTEAFF.

The chain has TRBV4-1 and TRBJ1-2; D is ambiguous. The CDR3 has 14 amino acids. CDR1 and CDR2 from the germline V gene are MGHRA and YSYEKL. V was shortened by 3 bases and J by 3 bases, with 11 bases between the two germline ends. The CDR3 DNA reads TGCGCCAGCAGCCATGATATCCGGGACTATGGCTACACCTTC. The encoded protein is CASSHDIRDYGYTF.

CDR3 in DNA: TGTGCCAGTAGTATATTCGGGACAGGGGATCAGCCCCAGCATTTT. It codes for CASSIFGTGDQPQHF. The chain links TRBV19 to TRBJ1-5; TRBD1 matches at 10 bases. The germline V gene has CDR1 LNHDA and CDR2 SQIVND (reference sequence). V shed 2 bases and J 5 bases; nucleotides not matched to a gene: 3. The length of the CDR3 is 15 residues.

This sequence joins TRBV19 and TRBJ1-2, with D uncertain. CDR3 size: 13 residues. Per the germline V gene, CDR1 is LNHDA and CDR2 is SQIVND (reference sequence). V lost 7 bases, J lost 1 base, and 10 bases lay in between. The CDR3 protein is CASTEHDNYGYTF. The CDR3 DNA is TGTGCCAGTACCGAACACGATAACTATGGCTACACCTTC.